A single sample gave rise to the 28 T cell receptor beta chains below, sequenced in a study of T cell clones after liver transplantation. The protocol was immunoSEQ multiplex PCR, while the TCRdb copy is restricted to in-frame clones and leaves out a portion. The repertoire holds 65,000 to 95,000 clones, with 75% to 85% as singletons. Sequenced here: CD4+ T cells from blood, sampled before liver transplant. These TCRs come from a human donor who received a liver transplant.

V and J are TRBV7-3 and TRBJ2-5; 9 positions match TRBD1. Germline V gives CDR1 SGHTA, CDR2 FQGTGA. CDR3 length equals 14 residues. V shed 5 bases and J 4 bases; nucleotides not matched to a gene: 5. The CDR3 region is CASSTQGAGETQYF. CDR3 nucleotide sequence: TGTGCCAGCAGCACACAGGGGGCCGGAGAGACCCAGTACTTC.

The V gene is TRBV11-2, the J gene TRBJ1-1; a weak D match, TRBD1 (6 bases). The CDR3 covers 18 residues. The V gene's germline CDR1 is SGHAT and CDR2 FQNNGV. Trimming left V 1 base short and J 4 bases short, with 22 bases between. The CDR3 DNA reads TGTGCCAGCAGCTTAGGGTCTTTGACAGGCCCTTCGGGCACTGAAGCTTTCTTT. Its protein product is CASSLGSLTGPSGTEAFF.

The chain uses TRBV15 and TRBJ2-5; D is unresolved. The germline V gene encodes CDR1 LNHNV and CDR2 YYDKDF (reference sequence). The V and J ends lost 4 bases and 5 bases respectively, with 14 bases between them. This CDR3 is 14 amino acids long. The CDR3 DNA sequence: TGTGCCACCAGCATAAGCCGGAACCTTGAGACCCAGTACTTC. Encoded protein: CATSISRNLETQYF. Full variable domain (missing parts from reference TRBV15 and TRBJ2-5): DAMVIQNPRYQVTQFGKPVTLSCSQTLNHNVMYWYQQKSSQAPKLLFHYYDKDFNNEADTPDNFQSRRPNTSFCFLDIRSPGLGDTAMYLCATSISRNLETQYFGPGTRLLVL.

The rearrangement uses TRBV4-3 and TRBJ2-1, with TRBD2 matching over 9 bases. CDR3 length equals 15 residues. From germline, CDR1 is LGHNA and CDR2 YSLEER. Unmatched junction bases numbered 2, after V lost 1 base and J lost 4 bases. The CDR3 loop is CASSQGLAGYNEQFF. The CDR3 region has the DNA TGCGCCAGCAGCCAAGGCCTAGCGGGATACAATGAGCAGTTCTTC.

The chain recombines TRBV13 with TRBJ2-1; D is undetermined. The germline V gene encodes CDR1 PRHDT and CDR2 FYEKMQ (reference sequence). The length of the CDR3 is 15 residues. V lost 6 bases to trimming and J lost 4 bases, with 16 bases between them. The CDR3 here is CASRRADQVYNEQFF. DNA for the CDR3: TGTGCCAGCAGGCGAGCCGACCAAGTTTACAATGAGCAGTTCTTC.

The V gene is TRBV15, the J gene TRBJ1-5; TRBD1 might be the D (5 bases). The germline CDR1 and CDR2 sequences are LNHNV and YYDKDF (reference sequence). The CDR3 is 15 amino acids. Trimming removed 1 base at V and 7 bases at J, with 14 bases between. The DNA for the CDR3 is TGTGCCACCAGCAGAGGGGGGGTAAAGGGCCAGCCCCAGCATTTT. Amino acids: CATSRGGVKGQPQHF.

The chain has TRBV19 and TRBJ1-2; TRBD1 aligns across 7 bases. Trimming took 8 bases from V and 8 from J; bases not matched to a gene: 14. Germline lookup yields CDR1 LNHDA and CDR2 SQIVND (reference sequence). This CDR3 region has 14 residues. Here the CDR3 DNA reads TGTGCCAGTTGTCCCATTGGGACAGTCGGGGGCTACACCTTC. This codes for CASCPIGTVGGYTF. Variable domain in full (rest from reference TRBV19 and TRBJ1-2): DGGITQSPKYLFRKEGQNVTLSCEQNLNHDAMYWYRQDPGQGLRLIYYSQIVNDFQKGDIAEGYSVSREKKESFPLTVTSAQKNPTAFYLCASCPIGTVGGYTFGSGTRLTVV.

The CDR3 nucleotides read TGTGCCAGCAGAGGGGACAGGGCGAGCAATCAGCCCCAGCATTTT. Translation gives CASRGDRASNQPQHF. J is TRBJ1-5 and V is TRBV2, with 9 bases aligning to TRBD1. Germline V gene sequence: CDR1 SNHLY, CDR2 FYNNEI. V shed 6 bases and J 1 base; nucleotides not matched to a gene: 4. The CDR3 is made up of 15 amino acids.

The chain employs TRBV9 and TRBJ1-2, with a weak D call TRBD1 (5 bases). V dropped 0 bases and J dropped 5 bases, with 8 bases sitting between them. Germline CDR1 SGDLS, CDR2 YYNGEE. The CDR3 runs 13 residues. CDR3: CASSVVGGYGYTF. CDR3 coding DNA: TGTGCCAGCAGCGTAGTTGGGGGGTATGGCTACACCTTC.

This clone was observed many times. Written as DNA, the CDR3 is TGCGCCAGCAGCTTGGACGGGAGGGCTTTCGATGAGCAGTTCTTC. This gives the protein CASSLDGRAFDEQFF. The chain is built from TRBV5-1 and TRBJ2-1; TRBD2 matches 8 bases. Germline loops: CDR1 SGHRS, CDR2 YFSETQ. The trim removed 0 bases at V and 8 bases at J, leaving 7 bases unmatched. CDR3 size: 15 residues.

A word on this clone: Other DNA sequences from this sample encode an identical CDR3 as well. V and J are TRBV28 and TRBJ2-3; 8 bases match TRBD1. The CDR3 runs 15 residues. Per the germline V gene, CDR1 is MDHEN and CDR2 is SYDVKM. Germline trimming cut 6 bases from V and 6 bases from J; bases unmatched to any gene: 11. In DNA, the CDR3 is TGTGCCAGCAGGACCCCAGGACAGGGTTACGATACGCAGTATTTT. As protein: CASRTPGQGYDTQYF.

The genes are TRBV5-1 and TRBJ1-2; 11 nucleotides agree with TRBD1. Looked up from germline, CDR1 is SGHRS and CDR2 is YFSETQ. This CDR3 spans 14 amino acids. The trim removed 6 bases at V and 6 bases at J, leaving 7 bases unmatched. CDR3: CASTWGTGGNGYTF. The CDR3 nucleotides are TGCGCCAGCACCTGGGGGACAGGGGGAAATGGCTACACCTTC. Based on the CDR3 plus reference TRBV5-1 and TRBJ1-2, the full variable domain is KAGVTQTPRYLIKTRGQQVTLSCSPISGHRSVSWYQQTPGQGLQFLFEYFSETQRNKGNFPGRFSGRQFSNSRSEMNVSTLELGDSALYLCASTWGTGGNGYTFGSGTRLTVV.

This chain joins TRBV5-1 and TRBJ2-7; D remains unclear. The CDR3 sequence is 13 residues long. Trimming left V 0 bases short and J 6 bases short, with 10 bases between. Germline V gene lookup returns CDR1 SGHRS and CDR2 YFSETQ. The CDR3 DNA follows: TGCGCCAGCAGCTTGGTCGTAGCCTCCGAGCAGTACTTC. Its protein is CASSLVVASEQYF.

V and J are TRBV5-6 and TRBJ2-7; D is perhaps TRBD2 (6 bases). This CDR3 is 13 amino acids long. Looked up from germline, CDR1 is SGHDT and CDR2 is YYEEEE. Trimming removed 0 bases at V and 6 bases at J, with 10 bases between. The chain's CDR3 is CASSLGRGSEQYF. In DNA form, the CDR3 reads TGTGCCAGCAGCTTGGGCCGGGGGTCCGAGCAGTACTTC.

In DNA form, the CDR3 reads TGTGCCAGCAGTAAAAGGGTCGGCACTGAAGCTTTCTTT. Amino acid sequence: CASSKRVGTEAFF. This sequence joins TRBV7-3 and TRBJ1-1; no clear D. The CDR3 consists of 13 residues. The V and J ends lost 6 bases and 4 bases respectively, with 12 bases between them. Germline assignment: CDR1 SGHTA and CDR2 FQGTGA.

The CDR3, as DNA: TGTGCCAGCAGCCGCGGAGGGCCCACAGATACGCAGTATTTT. Translated: CASSRGGPTDTQYF. This chain links TRBV11-2 with TRBJ2-3; D is possibly TRBD2 (6 bases). The CDR3 sequence is 14 residues long. CDR1 is SGHAT and CDR2 is FQNNGV in the germline V gene. The V and J ends lost 5 bases and 2 bases respectively, with 11 bases between them.

This rearrangement joins TRBV5-3 to TRBJ2-3, with a tentative D call TRBD2 (6 bases). TRBV5-3 is recorded as an ORF, its role being uncertain. The ends were cut back, 1 base at V and 4 bases at J, with 19 bases in the middle. The CDR3 totals 17 residues. DNA for the CDR3: TGTGCCAGAAGCTTGCAAGGGCGGCGGGATTCCCCAGATACGCAGTATTTT. Translated: CARSLQGRRDSPDTQYF.

In its sample, this clone was seen a few times. The rearrangement links TRBV5-1 to TRBJ2-2; 10 bases fit TRBD2. Germline V gene sequence: CDR1 SGHRS, CDR2 YFSETQ. V dropped 0 bases and J dropped 4; count of bases not matched to a gene: 6. The CDR3 sequence is 17 residues long. CDR3 protein: CASSLGLAGASTGELFF. The CDR3 DNA follows: TGCGCCAGCAGCTTGGGGCTAGCGGGAGCGTCCACCGGGGAGCTGTTTTTT.

The V gene is TRBV4-3, the J gene TRBJ2-5, with TRBD2 as a possible D gene (5 bases). This CDR3 has 15 amino acids. V lost 1 base, J lost 1 base, and 10 bases lay in between. Germline V gives CDR1 LGHNA, CDR2 YSLEER. The CDR3 DNA follows: TGCGCCAGCAGCCAAGCGTTCGGGATCCAAGAGACCCAGTACTTC. Protein sequence: CASSQAFGIQETQYF.

The rearrangement links TRBV7-2 to TRBJ1-4, with D uncertain. Germline-derived CDR1 and CDR2 are SGHTA and FQGNSA. The V and J ends lost 0 bases and 2 bases respectively, with 7 bases between them. The CDR3 length is 15 residues. CDR3 in DNA: TGTGCCAGCAGCTTAGCGTTTGGTACTAATGAAAAACTGTTTTTT. As protein: CASSLAFGTNEKLFF.

The sample holds one count of this clone. The chain employs TRBV6-1 and TRBJ1-5, with unresolved D. The length of the CDR3 is 17 residues. Trimming cost V 1 base and J 0 bases, with 13 bases left between them. Germline CDR1 reads MNHNS; CDR2 reads SASEGT. As DNA, the CDR3 is TGTGCCAGCAGTGAAGTTCGGAACAGCCATAGCAATCAGCCCCAGCATTTT. It is translated as CASSEVRNSHSNQPQHF.

J is TRBJ2-1 and V is TRBV5-1; D is possibly TRBD2 (6 bases). CDR3 size: 14 residues. Germline V gives CDR1 SGHRS, CDR2 YFSETQ. V lost 6 bases and J 9 bases, leaving 19 bases between the germline ends. CDR3 in amino acids: CASTWREWGGEQFF. For the CDR3, the DNA is TGCGCCAGCACTTGGAGGGAGTGGGGTGGTGAGCAGTTCTTC. Supplemented by reference TRBV5-1 and TRBJ2-1, the full variable domain reads KAGVTQTPRYLIKTRGQQVTLSCSPISGHRSVSWYQQTPGQGLQFLFEYFSETQRNKGNFPGRFSGRQFSNSRSEMNVSTLELGDSALYLCASTWREWGGEQFFGPGTRLTVL.

This chain joins TRBV5-1 and TRBJ1-2; D is possibly TRBD1 (5 bases). The length of the CDR3 is 13 residues. Germline V lookup: CDR1 SGHRS, CDR2 YFSETQ. Trimming stripped 4 bases from V and 1 base from J, with 8 bases between. This chain's CDR3 is CASSPGHNYGYTF. CDR3 nucleotide sequence: TGCGCCAGCAGCCCTGGACATAACTATGGCTACACCTTC.

This clone is medium-sized. The chain is built from TRBV7-2 and TRBJ1-1; D remains ambiguous. This CDR3 contains 13 residues. Germline V gives CDR1 SGHTA, CDR2 FQGNSA. V was pared by 5 bases and J by 1 base, with 8 bases between. DNA for the CDR3: TGTGCCAGCAGCCTACAGCCGAACACTGAAGCTTTCTTT. Translating it yields CASSLQPNTEAFF.

J is TRBJ1-3 and V is TRBV18, with 8 bases that match TRBD1. Germline CDR1 and CDR2: KGHSH and LQKENI. The CDR3 runs 15 residues. The V segment lost 3 bases and the J segment 6 bases; nucleotides outside the gene matches: 7. CDR3 residues: CASSPGQGAENTIYF. The DNA of the CDR3 is TGTGCCAGCTCACCGGGGCAGGGGGCAGAAAACACCATATATTTT.

This chain joins TRBV5-1 and TRBJ2-3, with 7 nucleotides matching TRBD2. The germline V gene encodes CDR1 SGHRS and CDR2 YFSETQ. This CDR3 is 15 amino acids long. J gave up 5 bases and V 8 bases, and 14 bases lay outside the gene matches. The CDR3 DNA reads as TGCGCCAGTAAACTTACGCGGGAGTATGGAGATACGCAGTATTTT. Amino acid sequence: CASKLTREYGDTQYF.

The J gene is TRBJ2-7, the V gene TRBV6-6; TRBD1 is a possible D gene (5 bases). Trimming pared 5 bases from V and 3 bases from J, leaving 8 bases between. This CDR3 is built from 12 residues. Germline lookup yields CDR1 MNHNY and CDR2 SVGAGI (reference sequence). CDR3 residues: CASSKDIYEQYF. CDR3 nucleotides: TGTGCCAGCAGTAAGGACATCTACGAGCAGTACTTC.

The chain combines TRBV5-1 with TRBJ1-2; 8 positions match TRBD1. V shed 4 bases, J shed 8 bases, and the junction held 13 bases outside the gene matches. The CDR3 has 15 residues. The germline V gene has CDR1 SGHRS and CDR2 YFSETQ. As DNA, the CDR3 is TGCGCCAGCAGCCAAAGCACCGGGACAGGATTCGGCTACACCTTC. It translates to CASSQSTGTGFGYTF.